This entry lists 19 T cell receptor beta chains sequenced from one sample in a study of shared clonotypes between healthy human individuals. Data came from immunoSEQ multiplex PCR; TCRdb stores just in-frame clones and leaves some out. The repertoire has around 2,000,000 clones, about 95% of them found once; the top ten carry around 1.2%. Terminally differentiated effector memory CD45RA+ cells were excluded by CCR7 positive selection of CD45RO-negative cells. Sequencing used naive CD8+ T cells sorted from blood. Every receptor here comes from a man aged 18 to 29 in good health.

The chain recombines TRBV9 with TRBJ1-2; 9 bases are shared with TRBD1. The J segment lost 4 bases and the V segment lost 2 bases, leaving 18 bases of the junction unmatched. The CDR3 contains 19 residues. Germline V gene data show CDR1 as SGDLS and CDR2 as YYNGEE. This CDR3 is CASSVLTGQGGDFSYGYTF. In DNA form, the CDR3 reads TGTGCCAGCAGCGTTTTAACGGGACAGGGAGGGGACTTTAGCTATGGCTACACCTTC.

This chain joins TRBV27 and TRBJ2-7; no reliable D call. Deletions cut 2 bases from V and 2 bases from J, with 16 bases between. The CDR3 is 16 residues long. Looked up from germline, CDR1 is MNHEY and CDR2 is SMNVEV (reference sequence). The DNA of the CDR3 is TGTGCCAGCAGTTTAGTCGTAGGGCTAGTCCCCTACGAGCAGTACTTC. It specifies CASSLVVGLVPYEQYF.

The chain recombines TRBV11-2 with TRBJ2-3, with D uncertain. The germline gives CDR1 SGHAT, CDR2 FQNNGV. The CDR3 contains 13 residues. Between the trimmed V and J ends, which lost 3 bases and 2 bases, there was a span of 6 bases. The CDR3 region is CASSFASTDTQYF. CDR3 nucleotide sequence: TGTGCCAGCAGCTTCGCCTCCACAGATACGCAGTATTTT.

J is TRBJ1-2 and V is TRBV4-1; 10 nucleotides line up with TRBD1. Germline V CDR1 and CDR2: MGHRA, YSYEKL. The CDR3 is 16 residues long. V shed 1 base and J 6 bases; nucleotides not matched to a gene: 8. CDR3 protein: CASSQGPTGGINGYTF. For the CDR3, the DNA is TGCGCCAGCAGCCAAGGCCCGACAGGGGGCATTAATGGCTACACCTTC.

V is TRBV28 and J is TRBJ2-5; D possibly uses TRBD1 or TRBD2 (5 bases each). Trimming cost V 11 bases and J 5 bases, with 12 bases left between them. Germline values: CDR1 MDHEN, CDR2 SYDVKM. The CDR3 has 11 amino acids. CDR3 nucleotide sequence: TGTGCCGCAGGGCGCGGGGAGACCCAGTACTTC. Translated, it gives CAAGRGETQYF. Combining the CDR3 with reference TRBV28 and TRBJ2-5 gives the whole variable domain DVKVTQSSRYLVKRTGEKVFLECVQDMDHENMFWYRQDPGLGLRLIYFSYDVKMKEKGDIPEGYSVSREKKERFSLILESASTNQTSMYLCAAGRGETQYFGPGTRLLVL.

The chain has TRBV27 and TRBJ2-3, with a tentative D call TRBD2 (6 bases). The CDR3 totals 14 residues. CDR1 and CDR2 (germline): MNHEY, SMNVEV (reference sequence). V dropped 3 bases and J dropped 2 bases, with 9 bases sitting between them. The CDR3 DNA follows: TGTGCCAGCAGTTTTAGCGGAGACACAGATACGCAGTATTTT. This translates into CASSFSGDTDTQYF.

The J gene is TRBJ2-5, the V gene TRBV27; unclear D gene. The CDR3 totals 13 residues. With 6 bases removed from V and 5 bases from J, the gap between germline ends came to 13 bases. The germline gives CDR1 MNHEY, CDR2 SMNVEV (reference sequence). The CDR3 sequence: CASSLDVGETQYF. CDR3 nucleotide sequence: TGTGCCAGCAGCCTGGACGTCGGGGAGACCCAGTACTTC.

The gene calls are TRBV5-4 and TRBJ2-3, with no clear D. V lost 0 bases, J lost 2 bases, and 10 bases lay in between. The V gene's germline CDR1 is SGHNT and CDR2 YYREEE (reference sequence). The CDR3 extends over 15 amino acids. CDR3 bases: TGTGCCAGCAGCTTGGCCGGCGCACCCACAGATACGCAGTATTTT. Residues: CASSLAGAPTDTQYF.

The chain employs TRBV27 and TRBJ2-7; TRBD2 aligns across 9 bases. From germline, CDR1 is MNHEY and CDR2 SMNVEV (reference sequence). CDR3 length: 16 amino acids. The V and J ends lost 5 bases and 4 bases, in that order; junction bases with no gene match: 12. The CDR3 here is CASSLLLAGGSYEQYF. The CDR3 DNA reads TGTGCCAGCAGTCTACTACTAGCGGGCGGTTCGTACGAGCAGTACTTC.

The chain is built from TRBV4-1 and TRBJ1-1; maybe TRBD1 (5 bases). The germline V gene encodes CDR1 MGHRA and CDR2 YSYEKL. Trimming pared 8 bases from V and 4 bases from J, leaving 14 bases between. The CDR3 length is 13 residues. The CDR3 bases are TGCGCCAGCGGCGGGGACTCGCTCACTGAAGCTTTCTTT. Translating it yields CASGGDSLTEAFF.

This chain connects TRBV9 to TRBJ2-7; tentative D call: TRBD1 (6 bases). CDR3 length: 11 residues. Germline CDR1 is SGDLS and CDR2 is YYNGEE. Trimming removed 3 bases from V and 5 bases from J, with 6 bases in between. The CDR3 region is CASSDRDEQYF. As DNA, the CDR3 is TGTGCCAGCAGCGACAGGGACGAGCAGTACTTC.

The chain has TRBV7-6 and TRBJ1-1, with 11 bases matching TRBD1. The CDR3 spans 17 residues. Germline values: CDR1 SGHVS, CDR2 FNYEAQ. The ends lost 4 bases at V and 4 bases at J; junction bases unmatched: 11. Here the CDR3 DNA reads TGTGCCAGCAGCTCCCCCCGGGGACAGGGGGTTGGCACTGAAGCTTTCTTT. Its translation: CASSSPRGQGVGTEAFF.

The chain recombines TRBV9 with TRBJ2-5; 8 positions agree with TRBD2. CDR1 and CDR2 from the germline V gene are SGDLS and YYNGEE. The CDR3 covers 15 residues. Trimming removed 0 bases from V and 5 bases from J; junction bases left unmatched: 6. CDR3 loop: CASSVAGGAPETQYF. Written as DNA, the CDR3 is TGTGCCAGCAGCGTAGCCGGGGGGGCCCCTGAGACCCAGTACTTC.

CDR3 bases: TGTGCCAGCACCCAAACTGGACAGGGCTACGAGCAGTACTTC. This encodes CASTQTGQGYEQYF. V is TRBV2 and J is TRBJ2-7; the match to TRBD1 covers 8 bases. CDR3 length equals 14 residues. Germline CDR1 is SNHLY and CDR2 is FYNNEI. The trim removed 7 bases at V and 3 bases at J, leaving 8 bases unmatched. Supplemented by reference TRBV2 and TRBJ2-7, the full variable domain reads EPEVTQTPSHQVTQMGQEVILRCVPISNHLYFYWYRQILGQKVEFLVSFYNNEISEKSEIFDDQFSVERPDGSNFTLKIRSTKLEDSAMYFCASTQTGQGYEQYFGPGTRLTVT.

The rearrangement links TRBV5-6 to TRBJ2-1; TRBD2 might be the D (6 bases). Germline loops: CDR1 SGHDT, CDR2 YYEEEE. The CDR3 consists of 15 residues. V was trimmed by 4 bases and J by 0 bases, leaving 11 bases between them. The CDR3 sequence is CASSLMTSSYNEQFF. CDR3 DNA: TGTGCCAGCAGCCTGATGACTAGCTCCTACAATGAGCAGTTCTTC.

This clone was seen only once. The chain couples TRBV4-1 to TRBJ1-1, with D possibly matching TRBD1 (6 bases). Germline CDR1 and CDR2: MGHRA and YSYEKL. Deletions cut 4 bases from V and 2 bases from J, with 14 bases between. This CDR3 has 15 residues. The CDR3 sequence is CASSLLIQGNTEAFF. For the CDR3, the DNA is TGCGCCAGCAGCCTACTCATACAGGGTAACACTGAAGCTTTCTTT.

The chain has TRBV19 and TRBJ1-2; D unresolved. The CDR3 totals 13 residues. V was shortened by 3 bases and J by 3 bases, with 8 bases between the two germline ends. Germline CDR1 is LNHDA and CDR2 is SQIVND (reference sequence). The CDR3 protein is CASSMRVDYGYTF. CDR3 coding DNA: TGTGCCAGTAGTATGCGGGTGGACTATGGCTACACCTTC.

This rearrangement joins TRBV7-2 to TRBJ2-7; 8 bases are shared with TRBD2. J was trimmed by 7 bases and V by 1 base; bases with no gene match: 12. The CDR3 runs 16 residues. Germline CDR1 is SGHTA and CDR2 is FQGNSA. The CDR3 nucleotides read TGTGCCAGCAGCTTAGGTCGAGCGGGAGATGCGAAAGAGCAGTACTTC. Protein: CASSLGRAGDAKEQYF.

The chain joins TRBV27 to TRBJ1-6; weak D call: TRBD1 (6 bases). Trimming removed 6 bases at V and 7 bases at J, with 16 bases between. This CDR3 comprises 15 residues. In germline, CDR1 is MNHEY, CDR2 SMNVEV (reference sequence). Here the CDR3 DNA reads TGTGCCAGCAGCCCGCATATGGACAGAAATTCACCCCTCCACTTT. Its protein is CASSPHMDRNSPLHF.